The rows below give T cell receptor beta chains drawn from one sample of a study of T-cell memory formation after mild COVID-19. TCRdb ran MiXCR on the 5' RACE reads and lists one entry per CDR3 protein. Here the sample spans 85,000 to 130,000 distinct CDR3 sequences, roughly 12% being singletons. Sequencing was carried out using PBMCs or a T cell subset sorted from them (not recorded which). The receptors derive from an adult woman who had mild COVID-19 (a few samples of this study predate the infection). Cell type and time point are not known. CDR3s include the opening cysteine and the closing phenylalanine or tryptophan. A D gene is named only where the DNA matches it firmly. Size tells how often a clone was seen (once, few, many) or the class of an expanded clone, and some rows leave it out.

abundance: NA; j_gene: TRBJ2-1; len: 16; d_gene: NA; v_gene: TRBV5-1; CDR3aa: CASSFPENWAYNEQFF; CDR3nt: TGCGCCAGCAGCTTTCCCGAGAATTGGGCTTACAATGAGCAGTTCTTC
abundance: few; j_gene: TRBJ2-1; len: 16; d_gene: NA; v_gene: TRBV18; CDR3aa: CASSPGDLGSNNEQFF; CDR3nt: TGTGCCAGCTCACCGGGGGACCTGGGTTCCAACAATGAGCAGTTCTTC
abundance: few; j_gene: TRBJ2-3; len: 19; d_gene: TRBD2; v_gene: TRBV20-1; CDR3aa: CSARAGTSGSGVVTDTQYF; CDR3nt: TGCAGTGCTAGAGCCGGGACTAGCGGGAGTGGGGTCGTGACAGATACGCAGTATTTT
abundance: NA; j_gene: TRBJ2-2; len: 18; d_gene: TRBD1; v_gene: TRBV14; CDR3aa: CASSQAGFDRGFTGELFF; CDR3nt: TGTGCCAGCAGCCAAGCAGGGTTTGACAGGGGATTCACCGGGGAGCTGTTTTTT
abundance: NA; j_gene: TRBJ1-1; len: 14; d_gene: TRBD1; v_gene: TRBV5-1; CDR3aa: CASSFGQGGTEAFF; CDR3nt: TGCGCCAGCAGCTTTGGACAGGGCGGCACTGAAGCTTTCTTT
abundance: many; j_gene: TRBJ2-3; len: 16; d_gene: TRBD2; v_gene: TRBV9; CDR3aa: CASSPRLAGSTDTQYF; CDR3nt: TGTGCCAGCAGCCCCCGGCTAGCGGGGAGCACAGATACGCAGTATTTT
abundance: NA; j_gene: TRBJ2-5; len: 15; d_gene: TRBD2; v_gene: TRBV5-1; CDR3aa: CASSLGLAEQETQYF; CDR3nt: TGCGCCAGCAGCTTGGGGCTAGCGGAACAAGAGACCCAGTACTTC
abundance: NA; j_gene: TRBJ2-3; len: 15; d_gene: NA; v_gene: TRBV7-9; CDR3aa: CASKGSGLSTDTQYF; CDR3nt: TGTGCCAGCAAAGGTAGCGGACTTAGCACAGATACGCAGTATTTT
abundance: few; j_gene: TRBJ2-3; len: 16; d_gene: NA; v_gene: TRBV7-6; CDR3aa: CASSPSAAAHTDTQYF; CDR3nt: TGTGCCAGCAGCCCGAGCGCGGCGGCACACACAGATACGCAGTATTTT
abundance: few; j_gene: TRBJ2-3; len: 14; d_gene: NA; v_gene: TRBV7-9; CDR3aa: CASSLAPLTDTQYF; CDR3nt: TGTGCCAGCAGCTTAGCCCCCCTCACAGATACGCAGTATTTT
abundance: few; j_gene: TRBJ1-2; len: 14; d_gene: TRBD1; v_gene: TRBV7-8; CDR3aa: CASSTETGSYGYTF; CDR3nt: TGTGCCAGCAGCACCGAGACAGGGTCCTATGGCTACACCTTC
abundance: few; j_gene: TRBJ2-1; len: 15; d_gene: NA; v_gene: TRBV12-3/TRBV12-4; CDR3aa: CASSIWTPAGNEQFF; CDR3nt: TGTGCCAGTAGCATATGGACTCCCGCGGGGAATGAGCAGTTCTTC